The 12 T cell receptor beta chains below were found in one sample sequenced in a study of blood T cells in healthy people across ages. A second PCR of 7 to 11 cycles used a sample-barcoded 5' primer and a J-beta primer mix. TCRdb processed the 5' RACE reads anew with MiXCR; each CDR3 protein has one entry. Counted here are around 1,800,000 distinct CDR3 sequences, 30% to 40% occurring once; the ten biggest clones make up under 25%. The sample was blood. These receptors originate from a human donor in good health.

In this sample, this clonotype turned up a few times. The rearrangement uses TRBV10-3 and TRBJ2-7; D gene uncertain. The V gene lost 5 bases and the J gene lost 2 bases, with 7 bases spanning the gap. The CDR3 contains 12 residues. Per germline, CDR1 ENHRY and CDR2 SYGVKD. This CDR3 reads CAISSLTYEQYF. The CDR3 DNA reads as TGTGCCATCAGTTCTTTGACCTACGAGCAGTACTTC.

This clonotype was recorded a few times. The chain carries TRBV20-1 and TRBJ2-1, with D possibly matching TRBD2 (7 bases). The ends were cut back, 5 bases at V and 0 bases at J, with 26 bases in the middle. Per the germline V gene, CDR1 is DFQATT and CDR2 is SNEGSKA (reference sequence). This CDR3 has 19 amino acids. CDR3 region: CSAGGAGTRFLSSYNEQFF. In DNA form, the CDR3 reads TGCAGTGCTGGGGGGGCGGGGACCCGCTTCTTAAGCTCCTACAATGAGCAGTTCTTC.

This clonotype has a handful of counts. The chain is built from TRBV5-1 and TRBJ2-5; TRBD2 agrees at 10 bases. Germline CDR1 SGHRS, CDR2 YFSETQ. Trimming cost V 3 bases and J 5 bases; bases outside gene matches: 7. CDR3 size: 15 residues. In DNA, the CDR3 is TGCGCCAGCAGCTCACTTGGGACTAGCGAGGAGACCCAGTACTTC. It translates to CASSSLGTSEETQYF.

The chain employs TRBV6-2 or TRBV6-3 and TRBJ1-5, with D tentatively TRBD1 (5 bases). In germline, CDR1 is MNHEY, CDR2 SVGEGT. V gave up 7 bases and J gave up 11 bases, with 21 bases separating them. The CDR3 has 14 amino acids. The CDR3 bases are TGTGCCAGCATATCCGGGACGTTATCGGGGGCCCAGCATTTT. Its translation: CASISGTLSGAQHF.

This chain uses TRBV29-1 with TRBJ1-4; D is unclear. Trimming pared 6 bases from V and 8 bases from J, leaving 10 bases between. This CDR3 comprises 11 residues. The germline V gene has CDR1 SQVTM and CDR2 ANQGSEA. Here the CDR3 DNA reads TGCAGCGTCTTCAGCCTCGAAAAACTGTTTTTT. Translated: CSVFSLEKLFF.

The chain couples TRBV11-1 to TRBJ2-1; 11 bases match TRBD2. The CDR3 contains 16 residues. Germline loops: CDR1 SGHAT, CDR2 FQDESV (reference sequence). With V trimmed by 5 bases and J by 6 bases, 9 bases remained unmatched. CDR3 nucleotide sequence: TGTGCCAGCAGCCCGACCTTAGCGGGGGGGCTCAATGAGCAGTTCTTC. Translation: CASSPTLAGGLNEQFF.

This clonotype was seen once. The chain couples TRBV6-5 to TRBJ2-1, with D perhaps being TRBD1 or TRBD2 (5 bases each). The J call is doubtful: the DNA matches TRBJ2-7 better. The CDR3 consists of 16 residues. The germline gives CDR1 MNHEY, CDR2 SVGAGI. CDR3 sequence reads: CASSPSTGTRPYEQYF. CDR3 DNA sequence: TGTGCCAGCAGTCCCAGCACCGGGACCAGACCCTACGAGCAGTACTTC.

J is TRBJ2-5 and V is TRBV12-5, with 9 bases that match TRBD1. CDR1 is LGHNT, CDR2 FRNRAP, per germline. The J segment lost 4 bases and the V segment lost 1 base, leaving 10 bases of the junction unmatched. The CDR3 length is 17 residues. For the CDR3, the DNA is TGTGCTAGTGGTTTGGCCCTACAGGGGGCCTGGGGAGAGACCCAGTACTTC. Translation: CASGLALQGAWGETQYF.

The chain combines TRBV12-3 or TRBV12-4 with TRBJ1-3; D gene unclear. V lost 2 bases and J 0 bases, leaving 14 bases between the germline ends. This CDR3 contains 17 residues. CDR3 bases: TGTGCCAGCAGTTTACTCCTGGTGGATAGCTCTGGAAACACCATATATTTT. The encoded protein is CASSLLLVDSSGNTIYF.

This clonotype occurred a few times. The rearrangement joins TRBV20-1 to TRBJ2-1; TRBD1 might be the D (6 bases). Germline lookup yields CDR1 DFQATT and CDR2 SNEGSKA (reference sequence). The length of the CDR3 is 12 residues. Trimming left V 3 bases short and J 7 bases short, with 10 bases between. For the CDR3, the DNA is TGCAGTGCTAGTGGGCAGGGGAATGAGCAGTTCTTC. It is translated as CSASGQGNEQFF.

This clonotype was counted at least ten times. V usage is TRBV29-1 and J usage is TRBJ2-6; no firm D call. The CDR3 runs 13 residues. V was trimmed by 4 bases and J by 2 bases, leaving 6 bases between them. Germline V gene data show CDR1 as SQVTM and CDR2 as ANQGSEA. The CDR3 loop reads CSVVLTGANVLTF. DNA for the CDR3: TGCAGCGTTGTACTGACTGGGGCCAACGTCCTGACTTTC.

This clonotype showed up many times. J is TRBJ1-2 and V is TRBV20-1; D not certain. The CDR3 sequence is 12 residues long. Germline V gene data show CDR1 as DFQATT and CDR2 as SNEGSKA (reference sequence). Trimming stripped 5 bases from V and 5 bases from J, with 12 bases between. The CDR3 coding sequence is TGCAGTGCTGGAACAGCACAGTATGGCTACACCTTC. Its translation is CSAGTAQYGYTF.